The clone carrying this T cell receptor (beta chain) was detected a few times. Its antigen is not known. The sample comes from a study of T cell responses to AZD1222 COVID-19 vaccine. About the research overall: The study pooled second doses at about 4 or about 12 weeks. Study-level findings and limits: The study sampled repertoires only after the peak T cell response. There were mostly white British donors and more females than males, and clonal diversity was possibly underestimated. At baseline, seropositivity was found in only 5 to 7 AZD1222 recipients.

The CDR3 totals 11 residues. The V gene's germline CDR1 is LGHNA and CDR2 YNFKEQ. With 1 base removed from V and 13 bases from J, the gap between germline ends came to 9 bases. Only in-frame clones appear in the TCRdb table, and some are missing; sequencing was by immunoSEQ multiplex PCR. Here the sample spans around 99,000 clones, approximately 86% being singletons. The source material was peripheral blood, sampled on day 0 of AZD1222 vaccination. This rearrangement joins TRBV4-2 to TRBJ2-3; D unclear. This sequence originates from an adult in good health. CDR3 protein: CASSQGPHKYF. CDR3 sequence (DNA): TGTGCCAGCAGCCAAGGACCACATAAGTATTTT.